This T cell receptor (beta chain) was sequenced during a study of OX40 agonist ivuxolimab in advanced cancers. TCRdb's copy holds only in-frame clones and misses some; the assay was immunoSEQ multiplex PCR. The table records 60,000 to 85,000 clones, 85% to 90% of them present only once. This clonotype originated in an adult with an advanced solid tumor such as melanoma, head and neck, liver or kidney cancer. The material was CD4+ or CD8+ T cells sorted from blood, obtained in a trial of the OX40 agonist ivuxolimab.

The CDR3 spells CAISPGQGSYSNQPQHF. DNA for the CDR3: TGTGCCATCAGCCCCGGACAGGGCTCCTATAGCAATCAGCCCCAGCATTTT. The chain carries TRBV10-3 and TRBJ1-5, with 8 nucleotides matching TRBD1. CDR1 is ENHRY and CDR2 is SYGVKD in the germline V gene. CDR3 length equals 17 residues. With 6 bases clipped from V and 0 bases from J, the junction kept 10 bases outside the gene matches.